This T cell receptor (beta chain) was recovered during a study of blood T cell repertoires in COVID-19. Study details: Samples of COVID-19 (acute and convalescent) were obtained from the United States, Italy and Spain. Nucleic acid was either cDNA or gDNA, and it came from T cells, B-cell-depleted T cells, or PBMCs.

This clone was seen a few times. As processed by the authors: Amplification from reference gene primers served as the basis for estimated nucleated cell counts. TCRdb keeps only in-frame clones here, not all; method: immunoSEQ multiplex PCR. That table supplies the V and J calls and clone size; D and trimming were determined from the DNA. The table shows 150,000 to 160,000 clones, with approximately 83% occurring only once. Germline assignment: CDR1 SGHTA and CDR2 FQGTGA. The V segment lost 2 bases and the J segment 9 bases; nucleotides outside the gene matches: 4. The CDR3 has 13 residues. The clonotype originates from a woman in her sixties with acute or convalescent COVID-19. The V gene is TRBV7-3, the J gene TRBJ1-5, with 7 bases fitting TRBD1. Input material: peripheral blood. CDR3 bases: TGTGCCAGCAGCTTACTCACAGGGGCGCCCCAGCATTTT. Its protein product is CASSLLTGAPQHF.